This TCR beta chain comes out of a study of PD-L1 blockade in urothelial cancer. Study background: The researchers analyzed blood 3 weeks (second dose) and 6 weeks after treatment start. Blood samples had a median of approximately 150,000 T cells. General study results and limits: A pretreatment blood TCR clonality that fell below the median predicted better progression-free and overall survival.

Clones were read by immunoSEQ multiplex PCR, and TCRdb kept only the in-frame ones, dropping some. Of 45,000 or so clones in the sample, 88% were seen once. Germline lookup yields CDR1 SEHNR and CDR2 FQNEAQ (reference sequence). The junction had 4 bases not matched to a gene; V was cut back by 5 bases and J by 2 bases. The CDR3 totals 15 residues. Note on this clone: The antigen is not known.

Time point reported: pretreatment peripheral blood. Sample: PBMCs, taken around atezolizumab (anti-PD-L1) treatment. The genes are TRBV7-9 and TRBJ1-5; 9 bases align to TRBD1. This TCR was sampled from a donor at least 40 years old with urothelial cancer. CDR3 amino acids: CASSPTGGGNQPQHF. In DNA form, the CDR3 reads TGTGCCAGCAGCCCCACAGGGGGCGGCAATCAGCCCCAGCATTTT.